This paragraph reports one T cell receptor (beta chain). Its antigen is as yet unknown. TCRdb re-analysed the reads in MiXCR, keeping a single row per CDR3 protein. The sample has 360,000 or so distinct CDR3 sequences, roughly 36% seen once. This sample stems from a study of T cell repertoires in cytomegalovirus infection. This CDR3 is built from 13 residues. The V gene's germline CDR1 is MNHEY and CDR2 SMNVEV (reference sequence). V lost 4 bases and J 0 bases, leaving 6 bases between the germline ends. The material sequenced was cultured PBMCs, taken from culture after CMV antigen stimulation. This receptor was obtained from a human donor in good health (CMV status not recorded). Some clones in this sample may be carry-over from other donors' samples. The chain is built from TRBV27 and TRBJ1-2; D is uncertain. Written as DNA, the CDR3 is TGTGCCAGCAGTTGGACTTCTAACTATGGCTACACCTTC. It translates to CASSWTSNYGYTF.